Below, 15 T cell receptor beta chains from the same sample are listed, as sequenced in a study of CD8 T cells in Susac syndrome. Reverse transcription used roughly 0.45 to 1 ug RNA and random hexamers. TCRdb recomputed calls from the immunoSEQ multiplex PCR reads with MiXCR, one row per CDR3 protein. The sample carries 71,000 or so distinct CDR3 sequences, roughly 93% recorded once. The sequenced material came from CD4+ T cells from PBMCs. These receptors all stem from a human donor with Susac syndrome.

The V call is TRBV12-3 or TRBV12-4, the J call TRBJ1-4; 8 positions agree with TRBD1. After removal of 7 bases from V and 4 bases from J, the junction contained 8 bases not matched to a gene. The CDR3 runs 15 residues. The CDR3 region has the DNA TGTGCCAGCACCGCCGGACAGGGACTTAATGAAAAACTGTTTTTT. Translated: CASTAGQGLNEKLFF.

V usage is TRBV12-3 or TRBV12-4 and J usage is TRBJ1-6; D remains ambiguous. Trimming took 2 bases from V and 11 from J, leaving 13 bases between them. This CDR3 has 14 amino acids. CDR3 sequence reads: CASSLSGMRPPLHF. The CDR3 coding sequence is TGTGCCAGCAGTTTATCTGGTATGAGGCCACCCCTCCACTTT.

This chain uses TRBV5-1 with TRBJ2-7, with TRBD2 identical over 7 bases. The CDR3 has 13 residues. The ends lost 5 bases at V and 7 bases at J; junction bases unmatched: 9. Germline V gene sequence: CDR1 SGHRS, CDR2 YFSETQ. The DNA for the CDR3 is TGCGCCAGCAGAATGGGCCGGGGGGATGAGCAGTACTTC. Encoded protein: CASRMGRGDEQYF.

The V gene is TRBV7-2, the J gene TRBJ2-7, with unresolved D. CDR1 is SGHTA and CDR2 is FQGNSA in the germline V gene. The CDR3 runs to 14 residues. V was cut by 1 base and J by 6 bases, with 13 bases left in between. The CDR3 here is CASSLVPGVGEQYF. Here the CDR3 DNA reads TGTGCCAGCAGCTTAGTACCGGGTGTGGGCGAGCAGTACTTC. Looking up the rest from reference TRBV7-2 and TRBJ2-7 gives the full variable domain: GAGVSQSPSNKVTEKGKDVELRCDPISGHTALYWYRQSLGQGLEFLIYFQGNSAPDKSGLPSDRFSAERTGGSVSTLTIQRTQQEDSAVYLCASSLVPGVGEQYFGPGTRLTVT.

V usage is TRBV7-2 and J usage is TRBJ1-2; tentatively, D is TRBD1 (6 bases). Trimming removed 5 bases from V and 4 bases from J, with 11 bases in between. The germline V gene encodes CDR1 SGHTA and CDR2 FQGNSA. The CDR3 spans 13 residues. The CDR3 DNA reads as TGTGCCAGCAGCCCAACAGGGTCCTATGGCTACACCTTC. This sequence encodes CASSPTGSYGYTF.

This clonotype was observed a single time. The chain is built from TRBV12-3 or TRBV12-4 and TRBJ2-2; D is possibly TRBD1 or TRBD2 (6 bases each). This CDR3 has 15 amino acids. V was cut by 5 bases and J by 4 bases, with 14 bases left in between. The CDR3 nucleotides are TGTGCCAGCAGTCCCCCGGGGGCGGGCACCGGGGAGCTGTTTTTT. This gives the protein CASSPPGAGTGELFF.

V is TRBV20-1 and J is TRBJ1-5; D not resolved. Germline CDR1 is DFQATT and CDR2 is SNEGSKA (reference sequence). V lost 3 bases, J lost 2 bases, and 14 bases lay in between. This CDR3 has 15 amino acids. The CDR3 region is CSASRAQSGNQPQHF. CDR3 nucleotides: TGCAGTGCTAGCCGGGCCCAAAGCGGCAATCAGCCCCAGCATTTT.

The chain joins TRBV7-3 to TRBJ2-1, with D unclear. The CDR3 loop spans 13 amino acids. Germline V gene data show CDR1 as SGHTA and CDR2 as FQGTGA. Trimming shortened V by 3 bases and J by 9 bases, and 12 bases separated the two germline ends. The CDR3, as DNA: TGTGCCAGCAGCTTCTCAGACAAGGGTGAGCAGTTCTTC. It yields the protein CASSFSDKGEQFF.

This chain uses TRBV6-5 with TRBJ1-1; D possibly corresponds to TRBD1 (5 bases). V shed 0 bases and J shed 5 bases, with 10 bases lying between them. The CDR3 has 14 amino acids. CDR1 and CDR2 (germline): MNHEY, SVGAGI. The CDR3 region has the DNA TGTGCCAGCAGTTACTCGCGGGGGGGAACTGAAGCTTTCTTT. It specifies CASSYSRGGTEAFF.

This clonotype was detected only once. The genes are TRBV20-1 and TRBJ1-6; 9 bases are shared with TRBD1. Germline CDR1 DFQATT, CDR2 SNEGSKA (reference sequence). Trimming took 0 bases from V and 7 from J; bases not matched to a gene: 1. The CDR3 is made up of 14 amino acids. The CDR3 loop is CSAREGTGNSPLHF. The CDR3 DNA sequence: TGCAGTGCTAGAGAGGGGACAGGGAATTCACCCCTCCACTTT.

V gene TRBV6-2 or TRBV6-3 combines with J gene TRBJ2-5; TRBD1 agrees at 8 bases. Germline V gene sequence: CDR1 MNHEY, CDR2 SVGEGT. After removal of 0 bases from V and 7 bases from J, the junction contained 1 base not matched to a gene. CDR3 length: 13 residues. The CDR3 bases are TGTGCCAGCAGTTACTCCGACAGGGGGACCCAGTACTTC. The encoded protein is CASSYSDRGTQYF.

The J gene is TRBJ1-5, the V gene TRBV9; the D gene is possibly TRBD1 (5 bases). CDR3 length: 15 residues. V lost 0 bases and J lost 2, with 9 bases in between. CDR1 and CDR2 from the germline V gene are SGDLS and YYNGEE. CDR3: CASSVGWGGNQPQHF. The CDR3 nucleotides read TGTGCCAGCAGCGTAGGTTGGGGGGGCAATCAGCCCCAGCATTTT.

This chain joins TRBV7-9 and TRBJ2-2; D might be TRBD1 (6 bases). Deletions cut 8 bases from V and 2 bases from J, with 21 bases between. Germline loops: CDR1 SEHNR, CDR2 FQNEAQ (reference sequence). This CDR3 spans 17 amino acids. CDR3 nucleotides: TGTGCCAGCCTTCATTCACTGGACAGCCAAAACACCGGGGAGCTGTTTTTT. Its protein product is CASLHSLDSQNTGELFF.

Only a few counts were recorded for this clonotype. This chain connects TRBV6-5 to TRBJ1-5; TRBD1 aligns across 9 bases. The CDR3 length is 16 residues. Germline-derived CDR1 and CDR2 are MNHEY and SVGAGI. Trimming at V came to 2 bases and at J to 3 bases, leaving 5 bases not matched to a gene. The CDR3 reads CASSYVQGANNQPQHF. In DNA form, the CDR3 reads TGTGCCAGCAGTTACGTACAGGGGGCAAACAATCAGCCCCAGCATTTT.

The chain employs TRBV28 and TRBJ1-6; tentatively, D is TRBD1 (6 bases). CDR3 length equals 13 residues. V lost 7 bases to trimming and J lost 7 bases, with 11 bases between them. The V gene's germline CDR1 is MDHEN and CDR2 SYDVKM. The CDR3 nucleotides read TGTGCCAGCACTCTGAGGGGGAATTCACCCCTCCACTTT. It is translated as CASTLRGNSPLHF. Full variable domain (remainder filled in from reference TRBV28 and TRBJ1-6): DVKVTQSSRYLVKRTGEKVFLECVQDMDHENMFWYRQDPGLGLRLIYFSYDVKMKEKGDIPEGYSVSREKKERFSLILESASTNQTSMYLCASTLRGNSPLHFGNGTRLTVT.